Listed below are T cell receptor beta chains from one sample, sequenced in a study of T-cell memory formation after mild COVID-19. Using its own MiXCR run on the 5' RACE reads, TCRdb lists one record per CDR3 protein. The data hold hundreds of thousands of distinct CDR3 sequences, with about a sixth observed a single time. The sample was PBMCs or a T cell subset sorted from them (not recorded which). The receptors here all came from an adult woman who had mild COVID-19 (a few samples of this study predate the infection). Cell type and time point are not known. Each CDR3 is given with its conserved first and last residue. A D gene is named only where the DNA matches it firmly. Size is stated for part of the rows, as once, few or many counts, or as a class when the clone is expanded.

v_gene	j_gene	d_gene	abundance	CDR3nt	CDR3aa
TRBV24-1	TRBJ2-2	-	-	TGTGCCACCAGTGACGGAGGGGGCCACACCGGGGAGCTGTTTTTT	CATSDGGGHTGELFF
TRBV14	TRBJ2-1	-	many	TGTGCCAGCAGCCAGGCGGGGTTCGGGCAGTTCTTC	CASSQAGFGQFF
TRBV4-3	TRBJ1-3	-	few	TGCGCCAGCAGCCAAGTCCTCGGCAATCTCGGAAACACCATATATTTT	CASSQVLGNLGNTIYF
TRBV5-1	TRBJ2-2	TRBD2	-	TGCGCCAGCAGCCCCCGGACTAGCGGGTCGAACACCGGGGAGCTGTTTTTT	CASSPRTSGSNTGELFF
TRBV5-1	TRBJ2-3	TRBD2	few	TGCGCCAGCAGCCTGGGGATGAGCGGGGCCACAGATACGCAGTATTTT	CASSLGMSGATDTQYF
TRBV18	TRBJ1-2	TRBD1	-	TGTGCCAGCTCACCCCTAGGACAGGGGGCAGATGGCTACACCTTC	CASSPLGQGADGYTF
TRBV5-1	TRBJ2-3	-	once	TGCGCCAGCCGATCGGGGACACTCACAGATACGCAGTATTTT	CASRSGTLTDTQYF
TRBV5-1	TRBJ2-3	TRBD2	-	TGCGCCAGCAGCTTGGAACTAGCGGGAGGTATAGATACGCAGTATTTT	CASSLELAGGIDTQYF
TRBV5-1	TRBJ2-5	-	few	TGCGCCAGCAGCCCCGAGCCGGGGCAGGGTGGCGAGACCCAGTACTTC	CASSPEPGQGGETQYF
TRBV12-3/TRBV12-4	TRBJ2-5	-	-	TGTGCCAGCGGACGGGCCAAAGAGACCCAGTACTTC	CASGRAKETQYF
TRBV7-2	TRBJ2-1	-	few	TGTGCCAGCAGCTTAGTCAGGGCCGGAGATGAGCAGTTCTTC	CASSLVRAGDEQFF
TRBV7-2	TRBJ1-6	TRBD1	few	TGTGCCAGCAGCACCCGGGACAGGGCTAATTCACCCCTCCACTTT	CASSTRDRANSPLHF
TRBV24-1	TRBJ1-1	-	few	TGTGCCACCAGTCCTAACGGCCGGAACACTGAAGCTTTCTTT	CATSPNGRNTEAFF
TRBV12-3/TRBV12-4	TRBJ2-7	-	-	TGTGCCAGCAGTTGGGGCGGGACGGGCGAGCAGTACTTC	CASSWGGTGEQYF
TRBV4-1	TRBJ2-1	-	many	TGCGCCAGCAGCAACCGGGGCCTCTCGCACAATGAGCAGTTCTTC	CASSNRGLSHNEQFF
TRBV3-1	TRBJ2-1	TRBD2	few	TGTGCCAGCAGCTTTTATCGTAGCGGGAGTAGGAACAATGAGCAGTTCTTC	CASSFYRSGSRNNEQFF
TRBV5-1	TRBJ2-3	-	few	TGCGCCAGCAGCTTGGAGGAGACAAGTATCGGGACGCAGTATTTT	CASSLEETSIGTQYF
TRBV7-2	TRBJ2-5	TRBD2	-	TGTGCCAGCAGCTTAATCGCCCAGGGACTAGCGGGAAGACAAGAGACCCAGTACTTC	CASSLIAQGLAGRQETQYF
TRBV20-1	TRBJ2-7	TRBD2	-	TGCAGTGCTAGCCGGACGGGAGGGCAGTACTTC	CSASRTGGQYF
TRBV12-3/TRBV12-4	TRBJ2-1	-	-	TGTGCCAGCAGGGGGGGGGGCACCTACAATGAGCAGTTCTTC	CASRGGGTYNEQFF
TRBV5-1	TRBJ2-2	TRBD1	few	TGCGCCAGCAGCGAGCAGGGGGCGACCGGGGAGCTGTTTTTT	CASSEQGATGELFF
TRBV5-6	TRBJ2-1	-	few	TGTGCCAGCAGTTTATCTGACGGCTACAATGAGCAGTTCTTC	CASSLSDGYNEQFF
TRBV7-3	TRBJ1-3	-	-	TGTGCCAGCAGCTTTCAGGGGCCCCAAGCCCACTCTGGAAACACCATATATTTT	CASSFQGPQAHSGNTIYF
TRBV5-1	TRBJ2-7	-	few	TGCGCCAGCAGCTTTGTGGGGGCGAGTTCCTACGAGCAGTACTTC	CASSFVGASSYEQYF
TRBV4-2	TRBJ1-5	TRBD1	few	TGTGCCAGCAGCCAAGATCAGGGGGAGAGCAATCAGCCCCAGCATTTT	CASSQDQGESNQPQHF
TRBV2	TRBJ2-2	-	-	TGTGCCAGCAGTGTCACCACGCCGAACACCGGGGAGCTGTTTTTT	CASSVTTPNTGELFF
TRBV4-3	TRBJ2-3	TRBD2	few	TGCGCCAGCAGCCAAGGCCACGAGACTAGCCGGTTCACAGATACGCAGTATTTT	CASSQGHETSRFTDTQYF
TRBV2	TRBJ1-2	-	-	TGTGCCGGTACAGGGCTGAACTATGGCTACACCTTC	CAGTGLNYGYTF
TRBV2	TRBJ2-1	-	-	TGTGCCAGCAGTGAACCCACAAGGAGGGGTGAGCAGTTCTTC	CASSEPTRRGEQFF
TRBV7-7	TRBJ2-5	TRBD2	-	TGTGCCAGTCGGGACTATGGGGGGGAGACCCAGTACTTC	CASRDYGGETQYF
TRBV4-3	TRBJ2-3	TRBD2	few	TGCGCCAGCAGCCAAGTAGGGCGGGAGAGGGTCACAGATACGCAGTATTTT	CASSQVGRERVTDTQYF
TRBV7-9	TRBJ1-1	-	many	TGTGCCAGCGGGGGGCAGAAGAACACTGAAGCTTTCTTT	CASGGQKNTEAFF